The 15 T cell receptor beta chains in this list originate from one sample, sequenced in a study of post-analysis software for immune sequencing data (dated by TCRdb to between 2015 and 2017). What the research found in general, with its limitations: Patients showed significantly higher frequencies than controls for a handful of TRBV segments, among them TRBV5-6, TRBV5-1 and TRBV20-1.

Preparation of the library involved PCR. For sequencing, an Illumina HiSeq 2500 was employed. To reduce PCR and sequencing biases, unique molecular identifiers were incorporated into the TCR beta cDNA libraries. TCRdb ran its own pipeline on the public reads, namely fastp trimming at Q25 and MiXCR clone calling, and kept in-frame beta chains. Rows merge per CDR3 protein into single entries with the most common DNA and genes. The sample table contains a few hundred thousand distinct CDR3 sequences; only one count was recorded for 36% of them. The top ten constitute 4% to 5.5% of the sample. Their recognized antigens are unknown. Material: blood. Source of these receptors: a girl between 10 and 17 years old with multiple sclerosis.

This clonotype was observed at least ten times. The V call is TRBV20-1, the J call TRBJ2-3; TRBD2 matches 7 bases. Germline V gene sequence: CDR1 DFQATT, CDR2 SNEGSKA (reference sequence). V lost 2 bases, J lost 4 bases, and 3 bases stayed unmatched. The CDR3 totals 13 residues. The CDR3 region has the DNA TGCAGTGCTAGACCTAGCGGTCCAGATACGCAGTATTTT. Its translation is CSARPSGPDTQYF.

J is TRBJ2-1 and V is TRBV11-1; 13 nucleotides agree with TRBD2. V was clipped by 5 bases and J by 0 bases; unmatched bases: 10. From germline, CDR1 is SGHAT and CDR2 FQDESV (reference sequence). This CDR3 spans 19 amino acids. CDR3: CASSRGLAGVWPSYNEQFF. CDR3 nucleotide sequence: TGTGCCAGCAGCCGCGGACTAGCGGGAGTCTGGCCCTCCTACAATGAGCAGTTCTTC.

The chain is built from TRBV12-3 or TRBV12-4 and TRBJ1-2, with D possibly matching TRBD1 (5 bases). The CDR3 length is 13 residues. V was cut by 4 bases and J by 10 bases, with 16 bases left in between. CDR3 sequence reads: CASSSSGPFLYTF. In nucleotides, the CDR3 is TGTGCCAGCAGTTCGTCAGGGCCGTTTCTCTACACCTTC.

Many counts were recorded for this clonotype. The chain has TRBV28 and TRBJ1-1; D gene ambiguous. V lost 5 bases and J lost 0, with 10 bases in between. Germline V gene sequence: CDR1 MDHEN, CDR2 SYDVKM. The CDR3 has 14 amino acids. In DNA form, the CDR3 reads TGTGCCAGCAGTCTAGCGGGCATGAACACTGAAGCTTTCTTT. Protein sequence: CASSLAGMNTEAFF.

The chain links TRBV14 to TRBJ1-5, with a weak D call TRBD1 (5 bases). Trimming stripped 0 bases from V and 2 bases from J, with 5 bases between. Germline values: CDR1 SGHDN, CDR2 FVKESK. This CDR3 region has 14 residues. The CDR3 coding sequence is TGTGCCAGCAGCCAAGAGGGACGCAATCAGCCCCAGCATTTT. Translating gives CASSQEGRNQPQHF.

This clonotype was detected many times. The chain couples TRBV4-1 to TRBJ1-2; tentatively, D is TRBD1 (6 bases). Germline-derived CDR1 and CDR2 are MGHRA and YSYEKL. V was trimmed by 0 bases and J by 2 bases, leaving 7 bases between them. The CDR3 has 14 amino acids. In DNA, the CDR3 is TGCGCCAGCAGCCAAGAAACAGGGAACTATGGCTACACCTTC. Its translation is CASSQETGNYGYTF.

Comment on this clonotype: Being one base from a much bigger clone, this may be a read error. The chain couples TRBV7-2 to TRBJ1-5; TRBD1 is a possible D gene (5 bases). Germline-derived CDR1 and CDR2 are SGHTA and FQGNSA. V lost 2 bases and J lost 8, with 13 bases in between. This CDR3 spans 14 amino acids. CDR3 loop: CTSSLTRAGEPQHF. The CDR3 bases are TGTACCAGCAGCTTAACCCGGGCGGGGGAGCCCCAGCATTTT.

The chain links TRBV5-6 to TRBJ1-5, with 9 bases fitting TRBD1. This CDR3 contains 17 residues. Trimming at V came to 0 bases and at J to 5 bases, leaving 9 bases not matched to a gene. Germline-derived CDR1 and CDR2 are SGHDT and YYEEEE. The CDR3: CASSLAMGTGRDQPQHF. CDR3 nucleotide sequence: TGTGCCAGCAGCTTGGCCATGGGGACAGGGCGGGATCAGCCCCAGCATTTT. The full variable domain, rest sourced from reference TRBV5-6 and TRBJ1-5, is DAGVTQSPTHLIKTRGQQVTLRCSPKSGHDTVSWYQQALGQGPQFIFQYYEEEERQRGNFPDRFSGHQFPNYSSELNVNALLLGDSALYLCASSLAMGTGRDQPQHFGDGTRLSIL.

This clonotype was observed a handful of times. The chain uses TRBV29-1 and TRBJ1-1; D is unresolved. The CDR3 spans 12 residues. V was clipped by 5 bases and J by 4 bases, with 11 bases between them. Germline lookup yields CDR1 SQVTM and CDR2 ANQGSEA. The CDR3, as DNA: TGCAGCGTTAACAGAGGCAGCACTGAAGCTTTCTTT. The encoded protein is CSVNRGSTEAFF.

Ten or more counts support this clonotype. The V and J genes are TRBV10-1 and TRBJ1-5, with 7 positions matching TRBD1. Per the germline V gene, CDR1 is WNHNN and CDR2 is SYGVQD (reference sequence). The V gene end was trimmed by 2 bases and the J gene end by 9 bases; junction bases not matched to a gene: 4. This CDR3 region has 13 residues. The CDR3, as DNA: TGCGCCAGCAGTGAGCTACAGGGGCGGCCCCAGCATTTT. Protein product: CASSELQGRPQHF.

The V call is TRBV20-1, the J call TRBJ2-2; D perhaps matches TRBD2 (6 bases). The CDR3 runs 12 residues. Trimming cost V 6 bases and J 5 bases, with 10 bases left between them. Germline CDR1 DFQATT, CDR2 SNEGSKA (reference sequence). The CDR3: CSAGGGTGELFF. The DNA for the CDR3 is TGCAGTGCCGGAGGAGGGACCGGGGAGCTGTTTTTT.

This clonotype turned up a few times. The chain combines TRBV20-1 with TRBJ1-3; D not resolved. V was clipped by 1 base and J by 2 bases, with 0 bases between them. The CDR3 has 11 amino acids. Germline CDR1 and CDR2: DFQATT and SNEGSKA (reference sequence). CDR3 sequence: CSARAGNTIYF. In DNA form, the CDR3 reads TGCAGTGCTAGAGCTGGAAACACCATATATTTT.

This clonotype has only a few counts. The chain carries TRBV20-1 and TRBJ2-5; TRBD2 aligns across 10 bases. The CDR3 is made up of 15 amino acids. The germline gives CDR1 DFQATT, CDR2 SNEGSKA (reference sequence). V lost 3 bases and J lost 11; bases outside the gene matches: 15. The chain's CDR3 is CSASQLAGGDNEQYF. CDR3 nucleotides: TGCAGTGCTAGCCAATTAGCGGGGGGTGACAATGAGCAGTACTTC.

This chain joins TRBV7-2 and TRBJ2-5; 9 positions match TRBD1. V lost 5 bases and J lost 11; bases outside the gene matches: 12. Germline CDR1 reads SGHTA; CDR2 reads FQGNSA. This CDR3 is 14 amino acids long. This CDR3 reads CASSAGTGRGEQYF. In nucleotides, the CDR3 is TGTGCCAGCAGCGCGGGGACAGGGCGTGGGGAGCAGTACTTC.

This clonotype was observed a handful of times. This sequence joins TRBV6-5 and TRBJ2-4; 7 nucleotides match TRBD2. Judging by the DNA end, TRBJ2-7 fits better; the J call may be wrong. Germline CDR1 MNHEY, CDR2 SVGAGI. This CDR3 region has 14 residues. The CDR3 bases are TGTGCCAGCAGTTACCTGCGGGAGAGCGACGAGCAGTACTTC. It specifies CASSYLRESDEQYF.